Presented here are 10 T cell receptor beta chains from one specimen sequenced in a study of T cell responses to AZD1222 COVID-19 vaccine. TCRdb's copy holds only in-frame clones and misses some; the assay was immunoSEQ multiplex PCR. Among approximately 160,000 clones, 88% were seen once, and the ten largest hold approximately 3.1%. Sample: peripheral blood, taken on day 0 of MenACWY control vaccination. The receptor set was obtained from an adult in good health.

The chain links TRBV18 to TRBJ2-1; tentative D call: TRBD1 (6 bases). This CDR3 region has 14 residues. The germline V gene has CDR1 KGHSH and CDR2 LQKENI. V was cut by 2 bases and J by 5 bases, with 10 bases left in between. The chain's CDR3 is CASSPRPGDNEQFF. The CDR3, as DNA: TGTGCCAGCTCACCAAGGCCAGGGGACAATGAGCAGTTCTTC.

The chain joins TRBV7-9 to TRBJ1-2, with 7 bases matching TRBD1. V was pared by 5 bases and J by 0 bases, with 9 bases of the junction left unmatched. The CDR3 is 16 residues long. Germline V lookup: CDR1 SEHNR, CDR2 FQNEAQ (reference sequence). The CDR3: CASSPKGQPANYGYTF. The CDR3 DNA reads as TGTGCCAGCAGCCCGAAGGGACAGCCAGCTAACTATGGCTACACCTTC.

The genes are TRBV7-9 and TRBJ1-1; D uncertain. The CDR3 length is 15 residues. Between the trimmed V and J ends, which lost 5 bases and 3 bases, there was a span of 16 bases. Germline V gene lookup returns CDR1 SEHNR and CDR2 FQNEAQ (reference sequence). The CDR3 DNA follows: TGTGCCAGCAGCCTTCCGGAGGCGCGGGACACTGAAGCTTTCTTT. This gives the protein CASSLPEARDTEAFF.

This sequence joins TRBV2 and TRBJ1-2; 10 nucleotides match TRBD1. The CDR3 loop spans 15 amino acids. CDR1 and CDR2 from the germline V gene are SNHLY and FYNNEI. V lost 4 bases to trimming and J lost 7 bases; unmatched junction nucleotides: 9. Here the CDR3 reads CASSGPRQGAGGYTF. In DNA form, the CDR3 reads TGTGCCAGCAGTGGCCCGCGACAGGGGGCTGGTGGCTACACCTTC.

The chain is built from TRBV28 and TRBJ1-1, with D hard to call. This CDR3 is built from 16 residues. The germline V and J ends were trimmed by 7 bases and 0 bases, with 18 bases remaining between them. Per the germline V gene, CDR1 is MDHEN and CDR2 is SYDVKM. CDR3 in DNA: TGTGCCAGCACCACGACTCCTTTTCTCATGAACACTGAAGCTTTCTTT. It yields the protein CASTTTPFLMNTEAFF. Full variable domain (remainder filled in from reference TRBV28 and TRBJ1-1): DVKVTQSSRYLVKRTGEKVFLECVQDMDHENMFWYRQDPGLGLRLIYFSYDVKMKEKGDIPEGYSVSREKKERFSLILESASTNQTSMYLCASTTTPFLMNTEAFFGQGTRLTVV.

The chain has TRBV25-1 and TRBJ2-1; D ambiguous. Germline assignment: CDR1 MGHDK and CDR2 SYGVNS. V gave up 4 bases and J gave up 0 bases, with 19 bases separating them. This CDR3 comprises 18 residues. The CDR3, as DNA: TGTGCCAGCAGTGCGTCCGGGCAGCCGCTTTTCTCCTACAATGAGCAGTTCTTC. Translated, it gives CASSASGQPLFSYNEQFF.

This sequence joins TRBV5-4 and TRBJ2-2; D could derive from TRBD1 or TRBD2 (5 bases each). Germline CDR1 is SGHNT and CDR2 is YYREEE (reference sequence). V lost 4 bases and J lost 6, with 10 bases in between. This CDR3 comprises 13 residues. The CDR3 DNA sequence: TGTGCCAGCAGCACCGGGGCCCCCGGGGAGCTGTTTTTT. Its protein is CASSTGAPGELFF.

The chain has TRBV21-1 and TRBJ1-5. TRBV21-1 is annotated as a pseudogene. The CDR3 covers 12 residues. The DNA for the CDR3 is TGTGCCATCCCGGTGGGCAATCAGCCCCAGCATTTT. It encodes CAIPVGNQPQHF.

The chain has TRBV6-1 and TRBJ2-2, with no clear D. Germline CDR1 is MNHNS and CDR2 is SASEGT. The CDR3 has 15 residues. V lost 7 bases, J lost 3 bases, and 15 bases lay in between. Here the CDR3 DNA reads TGTGCCAGCACTATTGGGTCGGTTTACACCGGGGAGCTGTTTTTT. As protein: CASTIGSVYTGELFF.

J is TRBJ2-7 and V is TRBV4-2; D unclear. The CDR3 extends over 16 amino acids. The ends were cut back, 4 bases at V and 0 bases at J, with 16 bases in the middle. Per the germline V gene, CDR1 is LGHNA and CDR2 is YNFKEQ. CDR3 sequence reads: CASSLTVGSSSYEQYF. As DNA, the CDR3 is TGTGCCAGCAGCCTTACGGTGGGGTCGAGCTCCTACGAGCAGTACTTC.